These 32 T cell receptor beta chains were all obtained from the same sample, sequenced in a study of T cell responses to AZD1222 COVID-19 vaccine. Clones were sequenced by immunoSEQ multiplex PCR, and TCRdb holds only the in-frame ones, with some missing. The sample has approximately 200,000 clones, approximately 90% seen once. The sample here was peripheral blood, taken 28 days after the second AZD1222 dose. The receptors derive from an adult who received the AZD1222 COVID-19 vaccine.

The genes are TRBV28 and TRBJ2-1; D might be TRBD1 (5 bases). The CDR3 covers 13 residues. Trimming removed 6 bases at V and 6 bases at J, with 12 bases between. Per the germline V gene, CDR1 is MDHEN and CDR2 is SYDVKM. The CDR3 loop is CASSPQGINEQFF. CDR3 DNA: TGTGCCAGCAGCCCTCAGGGCATCAATGAGCAGTTCTTC.

The CDR3 loop is CAIKGTGDQPQHF. The DNA for the CDR3 is TGTGCCATCAAGGGGACAGGGGATCAGCCCCAGCATTTT. The rearrangement joins TRBV10-3 to TRBJ1-5; 10 bases match TRBD1. V shed 7 bases, J shed 5 bases, and the junction held 2 bases outside the gene matches. The CDR3 sequence is 13 residues long. Germline V gene data show CDR1 as ENHRY and CDR2 as SYGVKD.

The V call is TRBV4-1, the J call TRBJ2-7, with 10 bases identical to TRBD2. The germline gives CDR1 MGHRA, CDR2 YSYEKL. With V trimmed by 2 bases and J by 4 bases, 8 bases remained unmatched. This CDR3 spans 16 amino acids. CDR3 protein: CASSQYRTSGPYEQYF. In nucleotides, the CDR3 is TGCGCCAGCAGCCAATACCGGACTAGCGGACCTTACGAGCAGTACTTC.

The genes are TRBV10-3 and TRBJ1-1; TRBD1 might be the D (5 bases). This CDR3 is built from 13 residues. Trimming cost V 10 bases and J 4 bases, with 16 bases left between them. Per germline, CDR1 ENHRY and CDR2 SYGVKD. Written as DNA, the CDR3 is TGTGCCACGCGGGACTACGGGGGCACTGAAGCTTTCTTT. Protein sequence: CATRDYGGTEAFF.

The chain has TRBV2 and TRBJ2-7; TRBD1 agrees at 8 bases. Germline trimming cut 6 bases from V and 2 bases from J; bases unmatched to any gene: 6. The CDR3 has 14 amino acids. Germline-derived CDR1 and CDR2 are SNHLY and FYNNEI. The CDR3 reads CASSRQGPPYEQYF. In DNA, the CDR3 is TGTGCCAGCAGCAGACAGGGGCCTCCCTACGAGCAGTACTTC. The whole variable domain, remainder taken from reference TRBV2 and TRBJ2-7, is EPEVTQTPSHQVTQMGQEVILRCVPISNHLYFYWYRQILGQKVEFLVSFYNNEISEKSEIFDDQFSVERPDGSNFTLKIRSTKLEDSAMYFCASSRQGPPYEQYFGPGTRLTVT.

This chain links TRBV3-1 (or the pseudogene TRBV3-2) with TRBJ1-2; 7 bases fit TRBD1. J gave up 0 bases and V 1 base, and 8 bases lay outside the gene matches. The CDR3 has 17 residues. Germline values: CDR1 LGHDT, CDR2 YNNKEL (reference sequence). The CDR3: CASSQVGPGGPNYGYTF. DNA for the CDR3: TGTGCCAGCAGCCAAGTGGGCCCAGGGGGGCCTAACTATGGCTACACCTTC.

CDR3 loop: CASSQLAGGFSYEQYF. The CDR3 coding sequence is TGTGCCAGCAGCCAATTAGCGGGAGGTTTCTCCTACGAGCAGTACTTC. The V gene is TRBV6-2 or TRBV6-3, the J gene TRBJ2-7; 10 bases align to TRBD2. The CDR3 extends over 16 amino acids. The ends lost 6 bases at V and 0 bases at J; junction bases unmatched: 8. The germline gives CDR1 MNHEY, CDR2 SVGEGT.

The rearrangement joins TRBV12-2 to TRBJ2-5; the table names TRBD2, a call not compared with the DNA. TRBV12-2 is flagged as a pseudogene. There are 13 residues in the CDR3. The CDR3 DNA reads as TGTGCAAGTCGCCGGAGGAGTCAAGAGACCCAGTACTTC. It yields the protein CASRRRSQETQYF.

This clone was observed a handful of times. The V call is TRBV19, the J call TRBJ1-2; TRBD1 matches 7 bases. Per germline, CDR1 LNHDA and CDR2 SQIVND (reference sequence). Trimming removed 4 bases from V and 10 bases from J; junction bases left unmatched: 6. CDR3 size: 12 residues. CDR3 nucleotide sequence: TGTGCCAGTAGTACGGACAGGAAGGTCTACACCTTC. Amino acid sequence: CASSTDRKVYTF.

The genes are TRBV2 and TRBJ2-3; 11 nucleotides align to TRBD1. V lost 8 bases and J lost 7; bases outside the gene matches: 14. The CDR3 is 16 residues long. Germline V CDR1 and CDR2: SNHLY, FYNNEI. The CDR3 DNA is TGTGCCAGCCTAAGACCAGGGGACAGGGGGATAAATACGCAGTATTTT. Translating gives CASLRPGDRGINTQYF.

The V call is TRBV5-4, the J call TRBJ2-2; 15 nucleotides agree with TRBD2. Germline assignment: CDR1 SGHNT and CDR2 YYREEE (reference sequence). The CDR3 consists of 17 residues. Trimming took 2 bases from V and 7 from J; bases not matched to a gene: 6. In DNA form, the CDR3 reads TGTGCCAGCAGCTTTGGACTAGCGGGAGGGCCAGGCGGGGAGCTGTTTTTT. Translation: CASSFGLAGGPGGELFF.

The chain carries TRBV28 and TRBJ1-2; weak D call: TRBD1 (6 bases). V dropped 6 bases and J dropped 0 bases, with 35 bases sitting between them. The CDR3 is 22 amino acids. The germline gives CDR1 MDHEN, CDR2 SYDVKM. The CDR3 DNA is TGTGCCAGCAGCCCCGGGGGCTTGGTGGGGGGCTGGCCCCCAGTTGCTAACTATGGCTACACCTTC. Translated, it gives CASSPGGLVGGWPPVANYGYTF.

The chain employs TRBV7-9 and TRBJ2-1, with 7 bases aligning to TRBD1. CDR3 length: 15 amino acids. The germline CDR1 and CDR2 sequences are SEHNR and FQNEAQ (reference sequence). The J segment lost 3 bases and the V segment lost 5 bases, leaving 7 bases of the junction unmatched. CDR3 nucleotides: TGTGCCAGCAGCCCAACAGGGGCCAGCTACAATGAGCAGTTCTTC. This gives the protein CASSPTGASYNEQFF.

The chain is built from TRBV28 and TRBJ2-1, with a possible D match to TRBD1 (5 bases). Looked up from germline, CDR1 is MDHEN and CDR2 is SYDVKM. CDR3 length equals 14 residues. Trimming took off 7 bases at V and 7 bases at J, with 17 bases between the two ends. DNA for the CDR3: TGTGCCAGCACGCCCAGGGCTAAGGGAAATGAGCAGTTCTTC. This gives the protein CASTPRAKGNEQFF.

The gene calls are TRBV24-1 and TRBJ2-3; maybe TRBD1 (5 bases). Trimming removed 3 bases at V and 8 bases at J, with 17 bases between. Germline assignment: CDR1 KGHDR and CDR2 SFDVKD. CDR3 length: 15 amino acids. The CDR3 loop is CATSDRGGPPGTQYF. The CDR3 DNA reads TGTGCCACCAGTGATAGGGGTGGCCCTCCAGGTACGCAGTATTTT.

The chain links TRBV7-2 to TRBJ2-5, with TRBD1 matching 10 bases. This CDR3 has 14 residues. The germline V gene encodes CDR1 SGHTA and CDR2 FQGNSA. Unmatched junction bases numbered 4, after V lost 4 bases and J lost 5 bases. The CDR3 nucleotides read TGTGCCAGCAGCTCGACAGGGGGCAGTGAGACCCAGTACTTC. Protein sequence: CASSSTGGSETQYF. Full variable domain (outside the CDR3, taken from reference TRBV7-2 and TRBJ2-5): GAGVSQSPSNKVTEKGKDVELRCDPISGHTALYWYRQSLGQGLEFLIYFQGNSAPDKSGLPSDRFSAERTGGSVSTLTIQRTQQEDSAVYLCASSSTGGSETQYFGPGTRLLVL.

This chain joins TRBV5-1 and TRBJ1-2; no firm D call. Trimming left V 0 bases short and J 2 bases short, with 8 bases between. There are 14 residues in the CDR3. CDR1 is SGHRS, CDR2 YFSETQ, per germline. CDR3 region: CASSLEGGNYGYTF. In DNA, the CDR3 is TGCGCCAGCAGCTTGGAAGGCGGAAACTATGGCTACACCTTC.

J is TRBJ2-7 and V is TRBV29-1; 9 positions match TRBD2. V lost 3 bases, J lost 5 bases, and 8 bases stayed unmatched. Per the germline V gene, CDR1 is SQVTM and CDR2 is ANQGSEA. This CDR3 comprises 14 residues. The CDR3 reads CSVELAGILHEQYF. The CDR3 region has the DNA TGCAGCGTTGAGCTAGCGGGAATACTCCACGAGCAGTACTTC.

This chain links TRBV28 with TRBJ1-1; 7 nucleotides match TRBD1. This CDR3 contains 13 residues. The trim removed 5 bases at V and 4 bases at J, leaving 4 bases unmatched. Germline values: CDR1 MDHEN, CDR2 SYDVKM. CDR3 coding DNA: TGTGCCAGCAGTGGGACAGTTGGCACTGAAGCTTTCTTT. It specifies CASSGTVGTEAFF.

Here the CDR3 DNA reads TGTGCCTGGAGCGAGAGCGGGTTGGAGACCCAGTACTTC. As protein: CAWSESGLETQYF. The chain carries TRBV30 and TRBJ2-5; a weak D match, TRBD2 (6 bases). V was cut by 3 bases and J by 5 bases, with 13 bases left in between. The CDR3 runs 13 residues. Germline CDR1 reads GTSNPN; CDR2 reads SVGIG (reference sequence). Filled out from reference TRBV30 and TRBJ2-5, the complete variable domain reads SQTIHQWPATLVQPVGSPLSLECTVEGTSNPNLYWYRQAAGRGLQLLFYSVGIGQISSEVPQNLSASRPQDRQFILSSKKLLLSDSGFYLCAWSESGLETQYFGPGTRLLVL.

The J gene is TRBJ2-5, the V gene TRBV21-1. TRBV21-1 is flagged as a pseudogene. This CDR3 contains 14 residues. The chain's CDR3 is CASSKEDEKETQYF. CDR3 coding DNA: TGTGCCAGCAGCAAAGAGGACGAAAAAGAGACCCAGTACTTC.

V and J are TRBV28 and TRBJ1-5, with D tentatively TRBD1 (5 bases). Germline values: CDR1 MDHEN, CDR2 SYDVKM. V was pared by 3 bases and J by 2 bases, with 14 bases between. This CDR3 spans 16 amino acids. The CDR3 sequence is CASSFLGVFGNQPQHF. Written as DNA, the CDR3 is TGTGCCAGCAGTTTTTTAGGGGTATTCGGCAATCAGCCCCAGCATTTT.

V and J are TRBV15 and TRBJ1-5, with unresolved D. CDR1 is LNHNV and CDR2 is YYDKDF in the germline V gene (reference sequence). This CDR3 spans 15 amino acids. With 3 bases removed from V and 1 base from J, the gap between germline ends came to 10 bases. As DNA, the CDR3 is TGTGCCACCAGCAGGGACCGGGGAAGCAATCAGCCCCAGCATTTT. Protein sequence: CATSRDRGSNQPQHF.

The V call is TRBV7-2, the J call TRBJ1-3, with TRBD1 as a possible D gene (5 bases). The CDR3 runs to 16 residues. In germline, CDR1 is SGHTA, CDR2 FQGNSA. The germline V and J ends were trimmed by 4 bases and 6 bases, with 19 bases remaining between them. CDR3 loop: CASSSLIGAGVNTIYF. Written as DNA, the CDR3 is TGTGCCAGCAGCTCCCTGATTGGGGCAGGCGTAAACACCATATATTTT.

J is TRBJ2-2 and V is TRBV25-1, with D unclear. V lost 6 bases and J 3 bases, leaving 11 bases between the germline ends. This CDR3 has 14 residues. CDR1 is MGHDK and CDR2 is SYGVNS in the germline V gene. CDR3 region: CASRAERDTGELFF. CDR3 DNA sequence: TGTGCCAGCAGGGCGGAGCGCGACACCGGGGAGCTGTTTTTT.

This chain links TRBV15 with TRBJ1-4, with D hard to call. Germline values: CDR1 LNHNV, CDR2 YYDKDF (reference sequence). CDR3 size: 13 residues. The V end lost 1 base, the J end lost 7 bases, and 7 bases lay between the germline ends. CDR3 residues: CATSRGQGEKLFF. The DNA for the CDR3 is TGTGCCACCAGCAGAGGGCAAGGTGAAAAACTGTTTTTT.

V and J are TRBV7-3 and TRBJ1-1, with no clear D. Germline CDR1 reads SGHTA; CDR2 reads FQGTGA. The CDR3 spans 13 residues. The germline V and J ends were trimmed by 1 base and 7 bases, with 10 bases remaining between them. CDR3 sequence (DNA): TGTGCCAGCAGCTTAATCGAGGGATATGAAGCTTTCTTT. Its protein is CASSLIEGYEAFF.

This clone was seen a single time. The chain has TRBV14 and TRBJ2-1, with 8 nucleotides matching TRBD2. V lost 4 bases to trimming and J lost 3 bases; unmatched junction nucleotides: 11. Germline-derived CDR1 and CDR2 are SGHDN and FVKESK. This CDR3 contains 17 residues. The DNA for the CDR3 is TGTGCCAGCAGCCCCTCACGTGTAGCGGGGCTCTACAATGAGCAGTTCTTC. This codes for CASSPSRVAGLYNEQFF.

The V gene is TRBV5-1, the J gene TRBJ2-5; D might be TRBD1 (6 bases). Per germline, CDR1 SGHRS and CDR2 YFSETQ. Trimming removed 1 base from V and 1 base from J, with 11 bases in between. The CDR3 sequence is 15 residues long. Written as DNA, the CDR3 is TGCGCCAGCAGCTTGCCCCGGGACATCCAAGAGACCCAGTACTTC. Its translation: CASSLPRDIQETQYF. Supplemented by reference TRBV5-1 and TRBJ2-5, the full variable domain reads KAGVTQTPRYLIKTRGQQVTLSCSPISGHRSVSWYQQTPGQGLQFLFEYFSETQRNKGNFPGRFSGRQFSNSRSEMNVSTLELGDSALYLCASSLPRDIQETQYFGPGTRLLVL.

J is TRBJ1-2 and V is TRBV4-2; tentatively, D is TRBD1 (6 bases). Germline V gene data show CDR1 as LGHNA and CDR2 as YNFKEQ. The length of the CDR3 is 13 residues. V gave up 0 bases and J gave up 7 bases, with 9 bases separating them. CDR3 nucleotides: TGTGCCAGCAGCCAAGATAGAGGGGGTGGCTACACCTTC. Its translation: CASSQDRGGGYTF.

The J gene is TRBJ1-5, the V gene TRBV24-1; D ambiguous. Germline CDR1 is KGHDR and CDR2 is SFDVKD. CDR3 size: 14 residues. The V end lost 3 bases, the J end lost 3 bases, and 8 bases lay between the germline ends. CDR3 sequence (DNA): TGTGCCACCAGTGATCCCCGATCCAATCAGCCCCAGCATTTT. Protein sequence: CATSDPRSNQPQHF.

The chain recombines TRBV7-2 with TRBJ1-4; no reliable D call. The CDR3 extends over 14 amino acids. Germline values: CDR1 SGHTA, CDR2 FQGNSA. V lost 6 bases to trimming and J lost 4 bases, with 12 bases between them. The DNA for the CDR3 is TGTGCCAGCAGGCCGGGAGGGTATAATGAAAAACTGTTTTTT. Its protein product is CASRPGGYNEKLFF.